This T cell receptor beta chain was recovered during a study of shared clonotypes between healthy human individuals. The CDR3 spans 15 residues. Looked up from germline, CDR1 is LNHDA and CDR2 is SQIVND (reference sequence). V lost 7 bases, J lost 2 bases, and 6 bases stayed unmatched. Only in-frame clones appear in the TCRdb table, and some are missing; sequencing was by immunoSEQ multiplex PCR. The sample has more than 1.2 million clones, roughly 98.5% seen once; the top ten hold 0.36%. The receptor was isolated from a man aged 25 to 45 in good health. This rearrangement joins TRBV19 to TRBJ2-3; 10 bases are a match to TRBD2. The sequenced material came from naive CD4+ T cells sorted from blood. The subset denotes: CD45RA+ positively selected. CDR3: CASNPGLATTDTQYF. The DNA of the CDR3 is TGTGCCAGTAACCCGGGACTAGCGACCACAGATACGCAGTATTTT.